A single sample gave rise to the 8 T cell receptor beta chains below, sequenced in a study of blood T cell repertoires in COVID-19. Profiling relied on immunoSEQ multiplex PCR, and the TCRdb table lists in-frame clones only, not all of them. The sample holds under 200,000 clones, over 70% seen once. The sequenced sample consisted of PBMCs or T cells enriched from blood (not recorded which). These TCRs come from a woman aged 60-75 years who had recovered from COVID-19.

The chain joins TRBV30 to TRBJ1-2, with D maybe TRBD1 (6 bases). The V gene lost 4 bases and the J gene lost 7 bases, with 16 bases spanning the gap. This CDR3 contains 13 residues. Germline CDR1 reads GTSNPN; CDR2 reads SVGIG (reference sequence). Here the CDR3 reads CAWTGDWVGGYTF. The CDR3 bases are TGTGCCTGGACAGGGGATTGGGTAGGTGGCTACACCTTC.

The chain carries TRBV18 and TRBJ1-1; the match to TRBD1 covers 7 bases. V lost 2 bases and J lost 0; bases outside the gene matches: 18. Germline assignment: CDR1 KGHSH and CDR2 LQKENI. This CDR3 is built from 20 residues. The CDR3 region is CASSPSKEAGGRWMNTEAFF. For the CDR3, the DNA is TGTGCCAGCTCACCAAGCAAGGAGGCAGGGGGGCGATGGATGAACACTGAAGCTTTCTTT.

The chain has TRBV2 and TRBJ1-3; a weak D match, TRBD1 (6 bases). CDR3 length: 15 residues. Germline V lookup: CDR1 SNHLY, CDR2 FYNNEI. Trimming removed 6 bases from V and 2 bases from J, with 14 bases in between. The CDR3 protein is CASSVEGGTGNTIYF. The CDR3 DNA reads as TGTGCCAGCAGCGTCGAGGGGGGGACTGGAAACACCATATATTTT.

The CDR3 reads CSASSGDTYNEQFF. CDR3 nucleotides: TGCAGTGCTAGTAGCGGGGACACCTACAATGAGCAGTTCTTC. The J gene is TRBJ2-1, the V gene TRBV20-1, with 8 bases aligning to TRBD2. The V segment lost 3 bases and the J segment 2 bases; nucleotides outside the gene matches: 3. This CDR3 comprises 14 residues. From germline, CDR1 is DFQATT and CDR2 SNEGSKA (reference sequence).

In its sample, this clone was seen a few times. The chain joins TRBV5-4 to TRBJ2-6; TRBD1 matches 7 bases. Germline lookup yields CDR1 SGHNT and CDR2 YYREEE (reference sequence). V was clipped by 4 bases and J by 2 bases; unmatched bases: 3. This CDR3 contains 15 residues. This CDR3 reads CASSVTGAGANVLTF. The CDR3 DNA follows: TGTGCCAGCAGCGTTACAGGGGCTGGGGCCAACGTCCTGACTTTC.

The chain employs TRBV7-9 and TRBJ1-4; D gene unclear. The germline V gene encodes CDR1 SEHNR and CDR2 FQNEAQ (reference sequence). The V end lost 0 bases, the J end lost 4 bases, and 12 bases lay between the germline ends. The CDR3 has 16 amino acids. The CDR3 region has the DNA TGTGCCAGCAGCTTAGCTTGGGGAGCACTTAATGAAAAACTGTTTTTT. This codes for CASSLAWGALNEKLFF.

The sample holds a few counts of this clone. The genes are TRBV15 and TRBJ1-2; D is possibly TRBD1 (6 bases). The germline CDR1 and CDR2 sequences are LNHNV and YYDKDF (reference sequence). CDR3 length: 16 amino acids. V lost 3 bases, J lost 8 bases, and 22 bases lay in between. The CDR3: CATSSRLAGGPSGYTF. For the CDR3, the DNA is TGTGCCACCAGCAGTCGATTAGCGGGGGGGCCGTCCGGCTACACCTTC.

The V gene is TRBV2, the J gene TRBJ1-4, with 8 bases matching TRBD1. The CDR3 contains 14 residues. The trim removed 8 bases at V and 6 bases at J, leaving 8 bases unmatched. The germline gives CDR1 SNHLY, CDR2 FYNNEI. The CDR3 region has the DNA TGTGCCAGCCGCTGGACAGGGTACGATGAAAAACTGTTTTTT. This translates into CASRWTGYDEKLFF.